These 2 T cell receptor beta chains were sequenced from one sample in a study of T cells expressing NK-cell markers. TCRdb reprocessed the 5' RACE reads and stores each CDR3 protein as one record, lacking DNA. This table holds some 280,000 distinct CDR3 sequences. The specimen was blood T cells: a sorted CD56 or NKG2C T cell subset, CD4+ or CD8+ T cells, or bulk PBMC T cells (not recorded which). The receptors here all came from a man younger than 35 in good health.

The gene calls are TRBV20-1 and TRBJ1-6. The CDR3 spans 17 residues. Germline V gene data show CDR1 as DFQATT and CDR2 as SNEGSKA (reference sequence). The CDR3: CSSYIATVSSYNSPLHF.

The CDR3 protein is CASRLNNNEQFF. The chain links TRBV7-9 to TRBJ2-1. In germline, CDR1 is SEHNR, CDR2 FQNEAQ (reference sequence). This CDR3 comprises 12 residues.